The clone carrying this T cell receptor beta chain has a handful of counts. What it binds is not known. This sample is drawn from a study of T cell repertoires in cytomegalovirus infection. Study-level information: Public TCR beta signatures provided an indication of both CMV infection and a matching HLA type.

TCRdb re-derived calls from the reads in MiXCR, one entry per CDR3 protein. The sample lists about 680,000 distinct CDR3 sequences, around 24% occurring once. Study-level results: Based on cumulative public TCR beta family frequency, carriers of CMV plus the relevant HLA were identified.

Trimming took 6 bases from V and 4 from J, leaving 17 bases between them. This CDR3 comprises 14 residues. CDR1 is SQVTM, CDR2 ANQGSEA, per germline. This receptor was obtained from a human donor in good health (CMV status not recorded). Some clones in this sample may be carry-over from other donors' samples. The V call is TRBV29-1, the J call TRBJ2-3; possibly TRBD1 for D (6 bases). The sample comprised CD8+ T cells from PBMCs. The CDR3 sequence: CSVDQTGRADTQYF. CDR3 DNA sequence: TGCAGCGTGGACCAGACAGGCCGAGCAGATACGCAGTATTTT.